Following are 18 T cell receptor beta chains from one sample sequenced in a study of T cells in Graves' hyperthyroidism and ophthalmopathy (dated by TCRdb to about 2019). Libraries were built with multiplex PCR. The listed sequencing device is Illumina HiSeq 2000. The TCR beta CDR3 regions were amplified from the RNA transcripts. The TCR CDR3 was subjected to a first round of RT-PCR using the HTBI primer set and the Qiagen OneStep RT-PCR kit. TCRdb passed the public sequencing reads through fastp at Q25 and MiXCR, retaining productive beta sequences. Every distinct CDR3 protein forms one entry, paired with its most common genes and DNA. Recorded for this sample are around 580,000 distinct CDR3 sequences; about 43% of them occurred a single time. Around 8% of the sample is held by the ten biggest clonotypes. Sequenced material: peripheral blood or thyroid tissue (not recorded which). These receptors all stem from a woman aged 18-29 years with Graves' hyperthyroidism.

This clonotype has a count of ten or more. The rearrangement links TRBV29-1 to TRBJ2-5, with D perhaps assigned TRBD1 or TRBD2 (5 bases each). Looked up from germline, CDR1 is SQVTM and CDR2 is ANQGSEA. This CDR3 is 13 amino acids long. V was cut by 4 bases and J by 0 bases, with 9 bases left in between. The CDR3 protein is CSVAGPYQETQYF. CDR3 sequence (DNA): TGCAGCGTTGCGGGGCCGTACCAAGAGACCCAGTACTTC.

The chain links TRBV10-3 to TRBJ2-5, with 7 bases identical to TRBD2. The junction had 16 bases not matched to a gene; V was cut back by 4 bases and J by 5 bases. This CDR3 comprises 17 residues. Germline loops: CDR1 ENHRY, CDR2 SYGVKD. CDR3: CAISASSRTSTLETQYF. The CDR3 coding sequence is TGTGCCATCAGTGCTAGTTCGCGGACTAGTACGTTGGAGACCCAGTACTTC.

This clonotype was picked up one time. The chain is built from TRBV7-2 and TRBJ2-7, with TRBD2 matching 14 bases. Unmatched junction bases numbered 2, after V lost 6 bases and J lost 7 bases. Germline lookup yields CDR1 SGHTA and CDR2 FQGNSA. The CDR3 length is 13 residues. This CDR3 is CASRGLAGDEQYF. Written as DNA, the CDR3 is TGTGCCAGCAGGGGACTAGCGGGAGATGAGCAGTACTTC.

The chain uses TRBV7-2 and TRBJ2-2; the D call may be TRBD1 or TRBD2 (5 bases each). The CDR3 has 12 amino acids. Trimming removed 3 bases from V and 15 bases from J, with 14 bases in between. Germline CDR1 and CDR2: SGHTA and FQGNSA. The DNA for the CDR3 is TGTGCCAGCAGCTTCATCCGGGGACGCATGTTTTTT. This gives the protein CASSFIRGRMFF.

The CDR3 region has the DNA TGTGCCAGCAGTTTAGACGGCGGGGGGTCTTCCTACGAGCAGTACTTC. Translation: CASSLDGGGSSYEQYF. This sequence joins TRBV12-3 or TRBV12-4 and TRBJ2-7; TRBD2 agrees at 8 bases. The CDR3 covers 16 residues. Unmatched junction bases numbered 6, after V lost 1 base and J lost 1 base.

This clonotype was recorded many times. The chain has TRBV4-1 and TRBJ1-4; TRBD1 agrees at 8 bases. This CDR3 has 15 residues. Unmatched junction bases numbered 3, after V lost 0 bases and J lost 6 bases. Per the germline V gene, CDR1 is MGHRA and CDR2 is YSYEKL. CDR3 DNA: TGCGCCAGCAGCCAAGACCCGGGACAGGATGAAAAACTGTTTTTT. Encoded protein: CASSQDPGQDEKLFF.

The J gene is TRBJ1-2, the V gene TRBV29-1; D is perhaps TRBD1 (5 bases). With 4 bases removed from V and 4 bases from J, the gap between germline ends came to 13 bases. The length of the CDR3 is 13 residues. The germline V gene encodes CDR1 SQVTM and CDR2 ANQGSEA. CDR3 in DNA: TGCAGCGTTGGGCAGGGCGTGATCTATGGCTACACCTTC. Amino acid sequence: CSVGQGVIYGYTF.

This clonotype appeared many times. The V gene is TRBV19, the J gene TRBJ1-1; 9 nucleotides line up with TRBD1. In germline, CDR1 is LNHDA, CDR2 SQIVND (reference sequence). The CDR3 spans 12 residues. V dropped 10 bases and J dropped 4; count of bases not matched to a gene: 4. In nucleotides, the CDR3 is TGTGCCACCCGGACAGGGGTCACTGAAGCTTTCTTT. Protein product: CATRTGVTEAFF.

The chain recombines TRBV29-1 with TRBJ1-2; 10 nucleotides align to TRBD1. The V gene end was trimmed by 2 bases and the J gene end by 4 bases; junction bases not matched to a gene: 16. In germline, CDR1 is SQVTM, CDR2 ANQGSEA. CDR3 size: 18 residues. CDR3 protein: CSVEHSTTPGTGVYGYTF. In DNA, the CDR3 is TGCAGCGTTGAACACAGTACCACCCCCGGGACAGGGGTCTATGGCTACACCTTC.

With respect to this clonotype: The conserved phenylalanine or tryptophan normally closing the CDR3 is absent here, so this likely arose from a read error. No DNA is shown, since the ends of the CDR3 on it are uncertain; the CDR3 is the one TCRdb lists. The chain couples TRBV2 to TRBJ2-5; no check of the table's D call, TRBD1, against the DNA was made. Per germline, CDR1 SNHLY and CDR2 FYNNEI. The CDR3 has 8 amino acids, counting both end residues. The CDR3 sequence is CASSETPI.

This rearrangement joins TRBV15 to TRBJ2-5; D is uncertain. Trimming stripped 3 bases from V and 1 base from J, with 12 bases between. The CDR3 extends over 15 amino acids. The germline gives CDR1 LNHNV, CDR2 YYDKDF (reference sequence). CDR3 protein: CATSSPRRRQETQYF. The CDR3 DNA is TGTGCCACCAGCAGCCCCCGCAGGCGCCAAGAGACCCAGTACTTC.

The table lists this clonotype with a few counts. The chain uses TRBV20-1 and TRBJ2-2; weak D call: TRBD1 (6 bases). There are 15 residues in the CDR3. V was clipped by 5 bases and J by 0 bases, with 13 bases between them. Per germline, CDR1 DFQATT and CDR2 SNEGSKA (reference sequence). The CDR3 sequence: CSALGGGANTGELFF. In nucleotides, the CDR3 is TGCAGTGCTCTAGGGGGTGGCGCGAACACCGGGGAGCTGTTTTTT.

The V and J genes are TRBV24-1 and TRBJ2-2; D is perhaps TRBD2 (6 bases). Trimming removed 7 bases from V and 7 bases from J, with 9 bases in between. There are 12 residues in the CDR3. CDR1 and CDR2 from the germline V gene are KGHDR and SFDVKD. The CDR3 loop reads CATSQTSGELFF. Here the CDR3 DNA reads TGTGCCACCAGCCAGACTAGCGGGGAGCTGTTTTTT.

This clonotype was counted a few times. The rearrangement joins TRBV20-1 to TRBJ1-6; TRBD1 might be the D (5 bases). Trimming took off 0 bases at V and 0 bases at J, with 9 bases between the two ends. Germline CDR1 is DFQATT and CDR2 is SNEGSKA (reference sequence). The CDR3 sequence is 16 residues long. CDR3 DNA: TGCAGTGCTAGAGAGGGGGGTAGCTCCTATAATTCACCCCTCCACTTT. Protein product: CSAREGGSSYNSPLHF.

Ten or more counts support this clonotype. The V gene is TRBV15, the J gene TRBJ2-7; 11 positions match TRBD2. This CDR3 region has 15 residues. The J segment lost 4 bases and the V segment lost 1 base, leaving 3 bases of the junction unmatched. CDR1 and CDR2 (germline): LNHNV, YYDKDF (reference sequence). For the CDR3, the DNA is TGTGCCACCAGCAGAGTGACTAGCGGGGCATACGAGCAGTACTTC. Translating gives CATSRVTSGAYEQYF.

A word on this clonotype: A much larger clone sits a single nucleotide away, making a read error possible. The V call is TRBV29-1, the J call TRBJ2-7, with 7 nucleotides matching TRBD1. This CDR3 is built from 14 residues. The trim removed 2 bases at V and 2 bases at J, leaving 6 bases unmatched. CDR1 and CDR2 from the germline V gene are SQVTM and ANQGSEA. The chain's CDR3 is CSVEFTGAPYEQYF. The CDR3 coding sequence is TGCAGCGTTGAATTTACAGGGGCCCCCTACGAGCAGTACTTC.

In this sample, this clonotype turned up many times. V and J are TRBV6-1 and TRBJ1-2; a possible D gene is TRBD1 (5 bases). V was cut by 6 bases and J by 10 bases, with 12 bases left in between. This CDR3 contains 11 residues. Germline V gene data show CDR1 as MNHNS and CDR2 as SASEGT. The CDR3 region is CASRGELYYTF. CDR3 DNA sequence: TGTGCCAGCAGGGGGGAGCTGTACTACACCTTC.

The chain recombines TRBV28 with TRBJ1-2; a weak D match, TRBD1 (5 bases). Looked up from germline, CDR1 is MDHEN and CDR2 is SYDVKM. This CDR3 contains 15 residues. Trimming took 6 bases from V and 6 from J, leaving 20 bases between them. The DNA of the CDR3 is TGTGCCAGCAGCGGGGGTACAGGTGTCCCGAATGGCTACACCTTC. Its protein product is CASSGGTGVPNGYTF.